This TCR beta chain was captured in a study of T-cell memory formation after mild COVID-19. For the study at large: For the most part, TCR clusters were specific to one donor.

Each CDR3 protein gets one entry after TCRdb re-called the 5' RACE reads with MiXCR. The sample lists about 140,000 distinct CDR3 sequences, around 13% seen once, with about 14% in the top ten. Overall study findings and caveats: Mainly in CM and EM were contracting CD4+ clones; CD8+ were in EMRA.

With respect to this clonotype: Antigen specificity is unknown.

In germline, CDR1 is MGHRA, CDR2 YSYEKL. This CDR3 contains 16 residues. With 0 bases removed from V and 0 bases from J, the gap between germline ends came to 10 bases. This chain connects TRBV4-1 to TRBJ2-3; possible D gene TRBD1, 5 bases. The sequence came from an adult woman who had mild COVID-19 (a few samples of this study predate the infection). Cell type and time point are not known. The sequenced material came from PBMCs or a T cell subset sorted from them (not recorded which). The CDR3, as DNA: TGCGCCAGCAGCCAAGAGGGGCTGGGAAGCACAGATACGCAGTATTTT. Translation: CASSQEGLGSTDTQYF.